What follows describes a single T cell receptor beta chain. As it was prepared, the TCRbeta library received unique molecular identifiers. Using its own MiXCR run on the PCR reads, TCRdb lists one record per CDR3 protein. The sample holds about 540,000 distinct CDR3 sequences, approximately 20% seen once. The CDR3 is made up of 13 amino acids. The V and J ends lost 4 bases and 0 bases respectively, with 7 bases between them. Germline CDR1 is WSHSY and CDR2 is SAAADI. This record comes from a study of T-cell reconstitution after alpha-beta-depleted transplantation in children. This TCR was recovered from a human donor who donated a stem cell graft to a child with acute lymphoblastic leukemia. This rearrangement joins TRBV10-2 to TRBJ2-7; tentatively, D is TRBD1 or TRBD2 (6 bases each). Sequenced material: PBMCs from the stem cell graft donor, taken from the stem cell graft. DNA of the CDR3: TGCGCCAGCAGTGCGGGGGCCTCCTACGAGCAGTACTTC. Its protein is CASSAGASYEQYF.